This T cell receptor beta chain was recorded in a study of blood T cell repertoires in COVID-19. TCRdb's table, derived via immunoSEQ multiplex PCR, lists solely in-frame clones and lacks some. The sample records some 300,000 clones, 88% being singletons. The count of this clone is one. V was cut by 1 base and J by 2 bases, with 8 bases left in between. CDR1 is SGHAT and CDR2 is FQDESV in the germline V gene (reference sequence). This CDR3 contains 14 residues. Sequencing was performed on peripheral blood. The origin of this receptor is a young woman who had recovered from COVID-19. The chain links TRBV11-1 to TRBJ1-1; unclear D gene. The CDR3 DNA follows: TGTGCCAGCAGCTTAGACAGATCTAACACTGAAGCTTTCTTT. This translates into CASSLDRSNTEAFF.